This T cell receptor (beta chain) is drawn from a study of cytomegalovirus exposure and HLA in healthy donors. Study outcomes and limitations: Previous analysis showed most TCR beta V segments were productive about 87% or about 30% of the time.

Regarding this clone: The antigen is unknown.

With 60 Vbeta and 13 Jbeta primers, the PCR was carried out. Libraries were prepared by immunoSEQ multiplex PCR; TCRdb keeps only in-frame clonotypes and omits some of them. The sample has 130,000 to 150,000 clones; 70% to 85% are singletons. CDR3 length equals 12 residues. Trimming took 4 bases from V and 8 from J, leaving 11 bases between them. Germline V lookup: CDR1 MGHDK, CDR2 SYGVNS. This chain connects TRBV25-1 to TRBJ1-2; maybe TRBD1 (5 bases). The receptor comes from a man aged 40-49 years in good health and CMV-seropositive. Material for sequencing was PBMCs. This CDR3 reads CASSAGGYGYTF. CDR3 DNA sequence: TGTGCCAGCAGTGCCGGGGGGTACGGCTACACCTTC.